Below are 10 T cell receptor beta chains sequenced from a single sample in a study of shared clonotypes between healthy human individuals. Sequenced by immunoSEQ multiplex PCR; TCRdb stores in-frame clones only, minus some. The sample has about 2.4 million clones, approximately 93% seen once. Sequencing was carried out using naive CD4+ T cells from PBMCs. Subset of the sample: CD45RA+ positively selected. The receptors shown here come from a man between 18 and 29 years old in good health. Some clones in this sample may be carry-over from other donors' samples.

The rearrangement links TRBV5-5 to TRBJ2-7; the D is unclear. The germline V gene has CDR1 SGHKS and CDR2 YYEKEE (reference sequence). The CDR3 is 12 residues long. The V gene lost 2 bases and the J gene lost 2 bases, with 5 bases spanning the gap. CDR3 residues: CASSFPPYEQYF. The CDR3 DNA is TGTGCCAGCAGCTTTCCCCCCTACGAGCAGTACTTC.

The chain recombines TRBV7-7 with TRBJ2-5; 7 nucleotides agree with TRBD1. Germline CDR1 reads SSHAT; CDR2 reads FNYEAQ (reference sequence). The length of the CDR3 is 14 residues. Losses at the gene ends were 5 bases for V and 7 bases for J; bases not matched to a gene: 10. The CDR3 reads CASSTRTGLGTQYF. The CDR3 DNA reads TGTGCCAGCAGCACGAGGACAGGTTTGGGGACCCAGTACTTC.

CDR3 amino acids: CASSPPEDRGNQPQHF. Written as DNA, the CDR3 is TGTGCCAGCAGCCCCCCCGAGGACAGGGGCAATCAGCCCCAGCATTTT. The chain uses TRBV7-3 and TRBJ1-5; TRBD1 matches 8 bases. After removal of 5 bases from V and 2 bases from J, the junction contained 8 bases not matched to a gene. This CDR3 is built from 16 residues. CDR1 and CDR2 (germline): SGHTA, FQGTGA.

CDR3 sequence (DNA): TGTGCCAGCAGCACCTTAGAAGCTGGGAACACTGAAGCTTTCTTT. Translated, it gives CASSTLEAGNTEAFF. The V call is TRBV6-5, the J call TRBJ1-1; D gene unclear. The CDR3 has 15 amino acids. V gave up 6 bases and J gave up 1 base, with 15 bases separating them. From germline, CDR1 is MNHEY and CDR2 SVGAGI.

The chain joins TRBV27 to TRBJ2-5; 8 nucleotides align to TRBD2. Germline-derived CDR1 and CDR2 are MNHEY and SMNVEV (reference sequence). Trimming removed 3 bases from V and 3 bases from J; junction bases left unmatched: 9. The CDR3 spans 16 residues. The CDR3 DNA reads TGTGCCAGCAGTTTGGGAGCGGGAGTATCGGAAGAGACCCAGTACTTC. Translation gives CASSLGAGVSEETQYF.

The chain is built from TRBV7-8 and TRBJ1-1; tentatively, D is TRBD1 (6 bases). Trimming pared 2 bases from V and 7 bases from J, leaving 17 bases between. CDR1 SGHVS and CDR2 FQNEAQ come from the germline V gene. The CDR3 has 15 residues. DNA for the CDR3: TGTGCCAGCAGCTTACCCCGGGGGCGCCTGGGTGAAGCTTTCTTT. Translation gives CASSLPRGRLGEAFF. The whole variable domain, remainder taken from reference TRBV7-8 and TRBJ1-1, is GAGVSQSPRYKVAKRGQDVALRCDPISGHVSLFWYQQALGQGPEFLTYFQNEAQLDKSGLPSDRFFAERPEGSVSTLKIQRTQQEDSAVYLCASSLPRGRLGEAFFGQGTRLTVV.

The V gene is TRBV5-1, the J gene TRBJ2-1; a possible D gene is TRBD2 (6 bases). The CDR3 sequence is 16 residues long. Per the germline V gene, CDR1 is SGHRS and CDR2 is YFSETQ. V lost 3 bases to trimming and J lost 4 bases, with 17 bases between them. The CDR3 DNA sequence: TGCGCCAGCAGCTCGGGACTTACCCGTGGATACAATGAGCAGTTCTTC. Translation gives CASSSGLTRGYNEQFF.

This clone occurred once. The chain recombines TRBV5-4 with TRBJ2-2; D gene uncertain. Germline CDR1 SGHNT, CDR2 YYREEE (reference sequence). The CDR3 sequence is 16 residues long. Trimming took 0 bases from V and 6 from J, leaving 15 bases between them. The CDR3 DNA reads as TGTGCCAGCAGCTTGGGTGAAGCGTTGTGGGCCGGGGAGCTGTTTTTT. Its protein is CASSLGEALWAGELFF.

This rearrangement joins TRBV6-1 to TRBJ1-4, with TRBD1 matching 8 bases. The CDR3 runs 13 residues. Germline trimming cut 10 bases from V and 4 bases from J; bases unmatched to any gene: 5. Per germline, CDR1 MNHNS and CDR2 SASEGT. The CDR3 nucleotides read TGTGCCATAACAGGGGGGCGTAATGAAAAACTGTTTTTT. Amino acid sequence: CAITGGRNEKLFF.

The chain is built from TRBV5-6 and TRBJ2-7, with D maybe TRBD1 (5 bases). The CDR3 is 13 residues long. V shed 0 bases and J shed 3 bases, with 7 bases lying between them. Germline V lookup: CDR1 SGHDT, CDR2 YYEEEE. The CDR3 protein is CASSLGGIYEQYF. In DNA, the CDR3 is TGTGCCAGCAGCTTGGGGGGCATCTACGAGCAGTACTTC.